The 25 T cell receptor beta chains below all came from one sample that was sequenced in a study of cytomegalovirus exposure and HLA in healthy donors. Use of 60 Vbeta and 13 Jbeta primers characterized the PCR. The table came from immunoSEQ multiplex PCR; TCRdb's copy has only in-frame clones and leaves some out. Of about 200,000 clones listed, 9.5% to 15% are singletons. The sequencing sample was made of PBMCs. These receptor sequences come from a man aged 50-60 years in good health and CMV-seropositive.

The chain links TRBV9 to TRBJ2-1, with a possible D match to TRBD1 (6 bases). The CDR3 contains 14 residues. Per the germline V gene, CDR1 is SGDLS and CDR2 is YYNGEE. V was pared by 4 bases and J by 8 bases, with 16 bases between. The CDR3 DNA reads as TGTGCCAGCAGCCTTGGGCAGGGGACCTATGAGCAGTTCTTC. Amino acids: CASSLGQGTYEQFF.

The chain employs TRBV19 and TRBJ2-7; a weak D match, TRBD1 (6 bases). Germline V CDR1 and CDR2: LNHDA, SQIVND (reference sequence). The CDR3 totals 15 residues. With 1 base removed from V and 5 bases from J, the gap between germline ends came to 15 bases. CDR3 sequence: CASSIVGALSHEQYF. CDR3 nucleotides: TGTGCCAGTAGTATAGTGGGGGCCTTGTCCCACGAGCAGTACTTC. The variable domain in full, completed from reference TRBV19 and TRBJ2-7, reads DGGITQSPKYLFRKEGQNVTLSCEQNLNHDAMYWYRQDPGQGLRLIYYSQIVNDFQKGDIAEGYSVSREKKESFPLTVTSAQKNPTAFYLCASSIVGALSHEQYFGPGTRLTVT.

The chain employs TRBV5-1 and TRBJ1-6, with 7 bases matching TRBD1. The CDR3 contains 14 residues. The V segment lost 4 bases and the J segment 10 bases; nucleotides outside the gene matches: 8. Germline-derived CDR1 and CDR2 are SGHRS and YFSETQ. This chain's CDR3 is CASSTGESFSPLHF. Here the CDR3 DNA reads TGCGCCAGCAGCACAGGGGAGTCGTTCTCACCCCTCCACTTT.

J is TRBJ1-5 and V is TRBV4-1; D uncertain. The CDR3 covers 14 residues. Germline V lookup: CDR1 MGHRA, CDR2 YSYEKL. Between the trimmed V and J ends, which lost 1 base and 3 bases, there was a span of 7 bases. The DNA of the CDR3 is TGCGCCAGCAGCCAAGGGCTAGTCAATCAGCCCCAGCATTTT. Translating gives CASSQGLVNQPQHF.

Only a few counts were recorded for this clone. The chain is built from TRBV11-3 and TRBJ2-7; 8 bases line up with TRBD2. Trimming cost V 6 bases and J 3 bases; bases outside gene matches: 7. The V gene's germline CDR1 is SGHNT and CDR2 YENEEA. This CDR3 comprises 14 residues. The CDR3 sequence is CASSLRGAYYEQYV. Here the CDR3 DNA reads TGTGCCAGCAGTTTGCGGGGGGCCTACTACGAGCAGTACGTC.

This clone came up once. The CDR3: CASSPRPGAQYF. Written as DNA, the CDR3 is TGTGCCAGCAGCCCTCGACCAGGGGCGCAGTACTTC. This sequence joins TRBV7-2 and TRBJ2-7; D is possibly TRBD1 (6 bases). Germline V lookup: CDR1 SGHTA, CDR2 FQGNSA. Trimming removed 5 bases at V and 9 bases at J, with 14 bases between. The CDR3 sequence is 12 residues long.

Here the CDR3 reads CSVGEVADTQYF. In DNA form, the CDR3 reads TGCAGCGTTGGGGAGGTGGCAGATACGCAGTATTTT. J is TRBJ2-3 and V is TRBV29-1; perhaps TRBD2 as D (6 bases). The V end lost 4 bases, the J end lost 4 bases, and 9 bases lay between the germline ends. The CDR3 loop spans 12 amino acids. The V gene's germline CDR1 is SQVTM and CDR2 ANQGSEA.

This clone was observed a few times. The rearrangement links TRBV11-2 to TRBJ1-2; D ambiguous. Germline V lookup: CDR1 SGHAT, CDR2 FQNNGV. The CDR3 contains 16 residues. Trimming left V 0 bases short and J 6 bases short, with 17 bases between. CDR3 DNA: TGTGCCAGCAGCTTAGATAATCGGGTCAGGAGGGATGGCTACACCTTC. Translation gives CASSLDNRVRRDGYTF.

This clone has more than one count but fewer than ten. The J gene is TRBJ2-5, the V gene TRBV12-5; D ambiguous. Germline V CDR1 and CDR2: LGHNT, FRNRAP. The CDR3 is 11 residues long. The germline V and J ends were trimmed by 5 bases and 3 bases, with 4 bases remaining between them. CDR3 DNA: TGTGCTAGTGGTCCAGAAGAGACCCAGTACTTC. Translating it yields CASGPEETQYF.

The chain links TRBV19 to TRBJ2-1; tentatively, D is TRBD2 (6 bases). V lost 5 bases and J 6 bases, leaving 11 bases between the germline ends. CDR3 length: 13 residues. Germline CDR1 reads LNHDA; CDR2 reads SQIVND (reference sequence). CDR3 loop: CASSAGRINEQFF. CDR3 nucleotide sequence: TGTGCCAGTAGTGCGGGACGGATCAATGAGCAGTTCTTC.

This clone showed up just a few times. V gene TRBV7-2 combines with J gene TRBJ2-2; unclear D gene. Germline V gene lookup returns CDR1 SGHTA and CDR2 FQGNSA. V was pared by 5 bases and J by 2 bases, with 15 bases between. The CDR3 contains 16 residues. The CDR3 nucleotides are TGTGCCAGCAGCCCGTGGGTAGCAATAAACACCGGGGAGCTGTTTTTT. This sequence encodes CASSPWVAINTGELFF.

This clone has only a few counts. This CDR3 reads CASRGPGYGYTF. CDR3 nucleotides: TGTGCCTCGCGGGGTCCGGGCTATGGCTACACCTTC. The rearrangement joins TRBV6-5 to TRBJ1-2, with unresolved D. V dropped 11 bases and J dropped 4 bases, with 14 bases sitting between them. CDR1 and CDR2 from the germline V gene are MNHEY and SVGAGI. The CDR3 covers 12 residues.

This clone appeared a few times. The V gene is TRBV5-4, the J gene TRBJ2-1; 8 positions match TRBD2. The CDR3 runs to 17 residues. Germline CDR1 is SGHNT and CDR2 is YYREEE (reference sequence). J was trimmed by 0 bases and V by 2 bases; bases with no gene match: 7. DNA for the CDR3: TGTGCCAGCAGCTTTGGTAGCGGGGTGAGCTCCTACAATGAGCAGTTCTTC. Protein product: CASSFGSGVSSYNEQFF.

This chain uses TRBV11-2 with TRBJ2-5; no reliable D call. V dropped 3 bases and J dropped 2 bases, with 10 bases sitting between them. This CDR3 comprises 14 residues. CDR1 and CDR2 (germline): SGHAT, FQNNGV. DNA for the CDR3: TGTGCCAGCAGCTTCGGTTCCCGTCAAGAGACCCAGTACTTC. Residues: CASSFGSRQETQYF.

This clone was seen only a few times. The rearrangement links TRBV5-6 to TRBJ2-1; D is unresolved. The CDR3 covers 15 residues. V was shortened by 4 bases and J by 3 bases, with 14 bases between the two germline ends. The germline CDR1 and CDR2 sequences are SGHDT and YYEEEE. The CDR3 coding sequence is TGTGCCAGCAGCCGAACCCCGCGGAGCTACAATGAGCAGTTCTTC. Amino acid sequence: CASSRTPRSYNEQFF.

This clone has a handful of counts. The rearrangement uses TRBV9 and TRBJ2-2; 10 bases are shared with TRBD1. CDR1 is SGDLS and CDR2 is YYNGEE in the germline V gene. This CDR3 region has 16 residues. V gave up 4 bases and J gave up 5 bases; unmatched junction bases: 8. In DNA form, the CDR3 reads TGTGCCAGCAGCACCACCGACAGGGGGCTGACCGGGGAGCTGTTTTTT. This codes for CASSTTDRGLTGELFF.

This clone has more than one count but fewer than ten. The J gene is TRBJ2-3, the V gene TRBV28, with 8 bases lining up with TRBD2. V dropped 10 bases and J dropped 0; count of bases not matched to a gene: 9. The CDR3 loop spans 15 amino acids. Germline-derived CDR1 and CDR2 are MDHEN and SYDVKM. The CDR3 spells CAIKKLAESTDTQYF. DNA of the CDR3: TGTGCCATCAAAAAACTAGCGGAGAGCACAGATACGCAGTATTTT.

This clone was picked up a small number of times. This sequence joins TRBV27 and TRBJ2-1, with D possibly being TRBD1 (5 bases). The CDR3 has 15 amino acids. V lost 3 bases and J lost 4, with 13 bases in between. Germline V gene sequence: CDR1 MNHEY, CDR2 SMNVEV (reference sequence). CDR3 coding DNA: TGTGCCAGCAGTTTGTCCAGGGCAGAATACAATGAGCAGTTCTTC. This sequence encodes CASSLSRAEYNEQFF.

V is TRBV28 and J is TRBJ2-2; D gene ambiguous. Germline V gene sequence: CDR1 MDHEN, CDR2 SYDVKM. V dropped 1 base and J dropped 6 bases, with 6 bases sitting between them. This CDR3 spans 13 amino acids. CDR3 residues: CASSLFLAGELFF. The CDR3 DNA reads TGTGCCAGCAGTTTATTCCTTGCCGGGGAGCTGTTTTTT. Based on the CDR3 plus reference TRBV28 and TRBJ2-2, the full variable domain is DVKVTQSSRYLVKRTGEKVFLECVQDMDHENMFWYRQDPGLGLRLIYFSYDVKMKEKGDIPEGYSVSREKKERFSLILESASTNQTSMYLCASSLFLAGELFFGEGSRLTVL.

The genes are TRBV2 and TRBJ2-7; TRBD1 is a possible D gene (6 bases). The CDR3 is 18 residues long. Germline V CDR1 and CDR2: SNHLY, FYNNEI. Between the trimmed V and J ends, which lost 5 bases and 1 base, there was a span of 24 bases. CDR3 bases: TGTGCCAGCAGTCCCTCACCTTCTCCCCTACAGGGTTCCTACGAGCAGTACGTC. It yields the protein CASSPSPSPLQGSYEQYV.

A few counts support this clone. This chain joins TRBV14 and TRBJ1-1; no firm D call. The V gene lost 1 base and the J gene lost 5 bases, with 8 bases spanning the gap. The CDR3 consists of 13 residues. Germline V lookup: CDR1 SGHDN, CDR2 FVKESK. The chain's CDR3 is CASSQVGRTEAFF. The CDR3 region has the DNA TGTGCCAGCAGCCAAGTGGGCAGGACTGAAGCTTTCTTT. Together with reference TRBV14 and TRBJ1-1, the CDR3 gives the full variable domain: EAGVTQFPSHSVIEKGQTVTLRCDPISGHDNLYWYRRVMGKEIKFLLHFVKESKQDESGMPNNRFLAERTGGTYSTLKVQPAELEDSGVYFCASSQVGRTEAFFGQGTRLTVV.

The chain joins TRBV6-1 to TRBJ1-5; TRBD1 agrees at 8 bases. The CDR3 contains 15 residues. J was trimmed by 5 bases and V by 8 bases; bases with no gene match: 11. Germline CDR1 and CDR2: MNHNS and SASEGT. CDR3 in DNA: TGTGCCAGCCATCGGACAGGGAAATCTGATCAGCCCCAGCATTTT. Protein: CASHRTGKSDQPQHF.

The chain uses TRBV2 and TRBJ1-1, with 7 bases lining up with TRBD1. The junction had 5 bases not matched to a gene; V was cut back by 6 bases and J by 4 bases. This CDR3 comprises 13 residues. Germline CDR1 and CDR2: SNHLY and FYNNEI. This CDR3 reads CASRGDRGTEAFF. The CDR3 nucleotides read TGTGCCAGCAGGGGGGACAGAGGCACTGAAGCTTTCTTT.

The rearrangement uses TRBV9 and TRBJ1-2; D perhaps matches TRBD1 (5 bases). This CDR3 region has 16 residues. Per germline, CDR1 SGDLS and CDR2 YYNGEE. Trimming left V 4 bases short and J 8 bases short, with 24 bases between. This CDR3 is CASSFDLGQSSQGYTF. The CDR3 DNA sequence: TGTGCCAGCAGCTTCGATTTGGGGCAGTCTTCTCAAGGCTACACCTTC.

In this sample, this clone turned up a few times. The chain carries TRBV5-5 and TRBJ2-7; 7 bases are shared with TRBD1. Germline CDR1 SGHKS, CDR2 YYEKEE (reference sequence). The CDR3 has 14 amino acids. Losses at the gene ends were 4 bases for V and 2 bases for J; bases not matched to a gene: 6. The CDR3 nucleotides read TGTGCCAGCAGCCTTGGACAGGCGGCCTACGAGCAGTACTTC. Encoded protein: CASSLGQAAYEQYF. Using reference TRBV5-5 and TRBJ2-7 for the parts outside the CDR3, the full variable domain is DAGVTQSPTHLIKTRGQQVTLRCSPISGHKSVSWYQQVLGQGPQFIFQYYEKEERGRGNFPDRFSARQFPNYSSELNVNALLLGDSALYLCASSLGQAAYEQYFGPGTRLTVT.